This T cell receptor (beta chain) was identified during a study of T cell changes during pregnancy in multiple sclerosis (dated by TCRdb to about 2019). With regard to the full study: The study examined how the T cell repertoire changed over the course of pregnancy in women with multiple sclerosis.

To note about this clone: Its antigen is still unknown. No quality values exist for individual bases; no much larger clone is one base distant.

To prepare the library, the immunoSEQ multiplex PCR assay was applied. The clones in this table, taken by TCRdb from immuneACCESS, are in-frame only. Not every clone is retained; where verified, under half of the shortfall comes from an unresolved V gene, and the cause of the rest is unknown. The sample table records nearly 50,000 clones; approximately 95% of these occur just once. Clones ranked in the top ten supply over 0.45% of the sample. CDR1 and CDR2 are read off the germline V gene (reference sequence) as SGHNT and YYREEE. Inclusive of the bounding cysteine and phenylalanine, the CDR3 is 14 residues long. The retained sequence is limited to the CDR3, 42 bases, with the frame set at the first base. At the junction V is shortened by 4 bases and J by 2 bases, with 10 bases in between.

The sequence joins TRBV5-4 to TRBJ1-3, with TRBD1 tentatively as D gene (5 bases match). The sample in question was CD4+ T cells from peripheral blood mononuclear cells, obtained in the first trimester of pregnancy. The TCR comes from a female donor with multiple sclerosis, enrolled in a pregnancy study. The nucleotides are TGTGCCAGCAGCGGGGGGGGGACTGGAAACACCATATATTTT. The encoded protein is CASSGGGTGNTIYF. The reference TRBV5-4 and TRBJ1-3 proteins fill in what lies around the CDR3, so the full variable domain reads ETGVTQSPTHLIKTRGQQVTLRCSSQSGHNTVSWYQQALGQGPQFIFQYYREEENGRGNFPPRFSGLQFPNYSSELNVNALELDDSALYLCASSGGGTGNTIYFGEGSWLTVV.